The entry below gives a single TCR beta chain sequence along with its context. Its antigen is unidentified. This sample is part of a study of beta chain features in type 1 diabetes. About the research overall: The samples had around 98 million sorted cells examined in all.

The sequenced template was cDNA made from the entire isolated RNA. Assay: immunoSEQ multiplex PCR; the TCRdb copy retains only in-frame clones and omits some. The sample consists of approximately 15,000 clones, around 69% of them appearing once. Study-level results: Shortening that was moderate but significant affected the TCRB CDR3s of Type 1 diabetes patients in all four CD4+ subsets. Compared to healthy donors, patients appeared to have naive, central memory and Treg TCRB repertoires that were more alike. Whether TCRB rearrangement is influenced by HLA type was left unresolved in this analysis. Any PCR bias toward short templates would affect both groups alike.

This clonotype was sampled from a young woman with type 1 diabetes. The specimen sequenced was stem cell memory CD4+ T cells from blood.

Here the CDR3 DNA reads TGTGCCAGCAGCTTATACCCAGCGGAGTACAATGAGCAGTTCTTC. Amino acid sequence: CASSLYPAEYNEQFF. The rearrangement uses TRBV7-8 and TRBJ2-1; a weak D match, TRBD2 (5 bases). CDR3 size: 15 residues. Germline CDR1 reads SGHVS; CDR2 reads FQNEAQ. V lost 2 bases and J 4 bases, leaving 12 bases between the germline ends.